This T cell receptor beta chain was captured by sequencing in a study of beta chain features in type 1 diabetes. Study-wide background: Patients and healthy donors were similar in age, gender and cell yields. Broader study findings: Shorter TCRB CDR3s, moderately but significantly so, marked every one of the four CD4+ subsets in Type 1 diabetes patients.

V gave up 5 bases and J gave up 3 bases; unmatched junction bases: 12. The CDR3 runs to 16 residues. Germline values: CDR1 SGHVS, CDR2 FQNEAQ. About this clone itself: Its antigen is undetermined.

Reverse transcribing all isolated RNA meant expressed TCRB transcripts were sequenced. Assay: immunoSEQ multiplex PCR; the TCRdb copy retains only in-frame clones and omits some. Of about 160,000 clones in the sample, 7% to 9% were seen once. The TCR sequence derives from a man younger than 35 with type 1 diabetes. The rearrangement joins TRBV7-8 to TRBJ2-5; TRBD1 agrees at 7 bases. Sequencing used central memory CD4+ T cells from blood. CDR3 in amino acids: CASSNLRSGGKETQYF. CDR3 sequence (DNA): TGTGCCAGCAGCAACCTACGTTCAGGGGGTAAAGAGACCCAGTACTTC.